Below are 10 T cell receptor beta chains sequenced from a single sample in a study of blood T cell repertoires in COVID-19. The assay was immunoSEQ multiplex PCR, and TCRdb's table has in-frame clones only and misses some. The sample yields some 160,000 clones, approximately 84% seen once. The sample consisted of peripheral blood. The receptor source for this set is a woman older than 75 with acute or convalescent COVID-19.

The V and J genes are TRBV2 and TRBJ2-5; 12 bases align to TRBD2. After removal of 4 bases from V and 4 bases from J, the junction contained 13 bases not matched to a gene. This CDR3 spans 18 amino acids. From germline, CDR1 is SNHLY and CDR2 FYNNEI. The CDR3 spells CASSASTLAGGTSETQYF. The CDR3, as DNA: TGTGCCAGCAGTGCTTCTACTCTAGCGGGGGGGACGTCAGAGACCCAGTACTTC.

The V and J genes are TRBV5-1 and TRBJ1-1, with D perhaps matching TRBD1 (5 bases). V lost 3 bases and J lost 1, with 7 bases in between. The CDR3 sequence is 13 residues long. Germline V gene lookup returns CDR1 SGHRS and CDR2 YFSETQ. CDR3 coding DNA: TGCGCCAGCAGCTCCACAGGGAACACTGAAGCTTTCTTT. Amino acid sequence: CASSSTGNTEAFF. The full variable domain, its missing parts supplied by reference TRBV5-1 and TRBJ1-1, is KAGVTQTPRYLIKTRGQQVTLSCSPISGHRSVSWYQQTPGQGLQFLFEYFSETQRNKGNFPGRFSGRQFSNSRSEMNVSTLELGDSALYLCASSSTGNTEAFFGQGTRLTVV.

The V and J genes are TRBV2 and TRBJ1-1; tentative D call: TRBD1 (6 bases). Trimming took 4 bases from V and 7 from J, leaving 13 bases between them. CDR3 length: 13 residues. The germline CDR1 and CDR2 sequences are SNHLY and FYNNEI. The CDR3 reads CASSADRRFEAFF. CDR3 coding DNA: TGTGCCAGCAGTGCGGACAGAAGGTTTGAAGCTTTCTTT.

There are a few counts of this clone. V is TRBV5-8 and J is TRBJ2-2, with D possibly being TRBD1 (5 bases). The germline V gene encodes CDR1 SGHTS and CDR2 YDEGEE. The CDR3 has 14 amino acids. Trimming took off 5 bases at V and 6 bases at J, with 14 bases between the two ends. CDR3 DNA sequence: TGTGCCAGCAGATCGCAGGGTGGGGCCGGGGAGCTGTTTTTT. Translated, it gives CASRSQGGAGELFF.

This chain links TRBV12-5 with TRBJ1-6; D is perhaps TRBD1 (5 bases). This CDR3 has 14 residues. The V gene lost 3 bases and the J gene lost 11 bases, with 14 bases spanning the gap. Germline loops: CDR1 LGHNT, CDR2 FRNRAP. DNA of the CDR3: TGTGCTAGTGGTTTAGGGCAGGGCGGTCCACCCCTCCACTTT. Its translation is CASGLGQGGPPLHF.

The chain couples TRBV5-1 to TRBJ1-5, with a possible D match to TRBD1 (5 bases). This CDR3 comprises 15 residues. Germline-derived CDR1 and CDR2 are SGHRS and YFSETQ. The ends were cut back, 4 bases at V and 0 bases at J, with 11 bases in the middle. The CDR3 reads CASSPVGDSNQPQHF. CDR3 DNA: TGCGCCAGCAGCCCAGTAGGGGATAGCAATCAGCCCCAGCATTTT.

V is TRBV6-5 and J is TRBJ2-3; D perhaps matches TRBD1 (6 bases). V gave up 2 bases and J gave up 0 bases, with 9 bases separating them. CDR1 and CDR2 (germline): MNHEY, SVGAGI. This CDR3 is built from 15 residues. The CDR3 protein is CASSYGTPSTDTQYF. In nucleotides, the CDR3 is TGTGCCAGCAGTTACGGGACACCAAGCACAGATACGCAGTATTTT.

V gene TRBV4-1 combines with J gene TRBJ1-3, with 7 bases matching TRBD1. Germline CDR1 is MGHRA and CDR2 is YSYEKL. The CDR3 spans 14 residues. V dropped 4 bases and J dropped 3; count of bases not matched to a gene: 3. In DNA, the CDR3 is TGCGCCAGCAGCCTGACAGGGAATGGAAACACCATATATTTT. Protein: CASSLTGNGNTIYF.

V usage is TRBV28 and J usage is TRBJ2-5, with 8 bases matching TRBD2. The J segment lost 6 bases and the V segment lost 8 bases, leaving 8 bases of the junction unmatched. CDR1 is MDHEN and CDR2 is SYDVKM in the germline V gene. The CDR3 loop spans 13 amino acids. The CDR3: CASEAGGAKTQYF. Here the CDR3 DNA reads TGTGCCAGCGAAGCCGGGGGGGCGAAGACCCAGTACTTC. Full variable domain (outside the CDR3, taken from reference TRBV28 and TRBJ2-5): DVKVTQSSRYLVKRTGEKVFLECVQDMDHENMFWYRQDPGLGLRLIYFSYDVKMKEKGDIPEGYSVSREKKERFSLILESASTNQTSMYLCASEAGGAKTQYFGPGTRLLVL.

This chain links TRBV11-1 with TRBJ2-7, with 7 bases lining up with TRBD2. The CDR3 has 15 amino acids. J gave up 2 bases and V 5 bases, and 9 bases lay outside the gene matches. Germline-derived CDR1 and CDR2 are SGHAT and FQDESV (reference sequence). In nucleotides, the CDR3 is TGTGCCAGCAGCCCCGAGGAGCGGGGCGCCTACGAGCAGTACTTC. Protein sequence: CASSPEERGAYEQYF.